These T cell receptor beta chains were read from a single sample in a study of cytomegalovirus exposure and HLA in healthy donors. The repertoire was sequenced with immunoSEQ multiplex PCR; TCRdb's copy has only in-frame clones and lacks some. The data contain 150,000 to 200,000 clones, about 80% of them singletons. The sequencing input was PBMCs. The receptors come from a man aged 30-40 years in good health and CMV-seronegative. Each CDR3 is given with its conserved first and last residue. A D gene is named only where the DNA matches it firmly. The size entry is marked missing in some rows and otherwise reads once, few, many or a size class.

V: TRBV9
J: TRBJ1-1
size: few
D: NA
length: 13
DNA: TGTGCCAGCAGCGTCCGGGTGAACACTGAAGCTTTCTTT
CDR3: CASSVRVNTEAFF

V: TRBV30
J: TRBJ1-2
size: few
D: NA
length: 14
DNA: TGTGCCTGGAGTGTAACCAGGAGGAACTATGGCTACACCTTC
CDR3: CAWSVTRRNYGYTF

V: TRBV9
J: TRBJ2-3
size: NA
D: TRBD1
length: 15
DNA: TGTGCCAGCAGCGACCGGGACAGGACCACAGATACGCAGTATTTT
CDR3: CASSDRDRTTDTQYF

V: TRBV13
J: TRBJ2-7
size: few
D: TRBD2
length: 14
DNA: TGTGCCAGCAGCCGAGCGGGAGGAGCCTACGAGCAGTACTTC
CDR3: CASSRAGGAYEQYF

V: TRBV27
J: TRBJ2-1
size: once
D: NA
length: 13
DNA: TGTGCCAGCAGTTACTCCCGTGGCGGGGTGGAGTTCTTC
CDR3: CASSYSRGGVEFF

V: TRBV28
J: TRBJ1-1
size: few
D: NA
length: 15
DNA: TGTGCCAGCAGGAGCCCAACAGGGTTTACCACTGAAGCTTTCTTT
CDR3: CASRSPTGFTTEAFF

V: TRBV30
J: TRBJ1-3
size: few
D: NA
length: 15
DNA: TGTGCCTGGAGTCGCCCGGGGAGCTCTGGAAACACCATATATTTT
CDR3: CAWSRPGSSGNTIYF

V: TRBV11-2
J: TRBJ1-3
size: once
D: NA
length: 15
DNA: TGTGCCAGCAGCCTTTCGGTGGTGAATGGAAACACCATATATTTT
CDR3: CASSLSVVNGNTIYF

V: TRBV14
J: TRBJ1-4
size: NA
D: TRBD1
length: 15
DNA: TGTGCCAGCAGCCTGACCGGGACAGGGAGCGAAAAACTGTTTTTT
CDR3: CASSLTGTGSEKLFF

V: TRBV27
J: TRBJ2-3
size: NA
D: NA
length: 16
DNA: TGTGCCAGCAGTTTATCGACGGGGGGCAAAACAGATACGCAGTATTTT
CDR3: CASSLSTGGKTDTQYF

V: TRBV7-3
J: TRBJ1-6
size: NA
D: NA
length: 13
DNA: TGTGCCAGCAGCCGACAGGCTGGCTCACCCCTCCACTTT
CDR3: CASSRQAGSPLHF

V: TRBV19
J: TRBJ2-1
size: NA
D: TRBD2
length: 14
DNA: TGTGCCAGTGGCCTAGCGGGATCCTACAATGAGCAGTTCTTC
CDR3: CASGLAGSYNEQFF